This T cell receptor beta chain came from a study of T cells in Graves' hyperthyroidism and ophthalmopathy. V was shortened by 7 bases and J by 3 bases, with 11 bases between the two germline ends. CDR3 size: 14 residues. The V gene's germline CDR1 is SGHRS and CDR2 YFSETQ. TCR beta CDR3 regions were amplified from RNA transcripts. RT-PCR in the first round (using the HTBI primer set) targeted the TCR CDR3. TCRdb analysed the multiplex PCR reads with MiXCR anew, one entry per CDR3 protein. Of roughly 640,000 distinct CDR3 sequences listed, approximately 15% were seen once; the top ten hold 3% to 4%. Each person with ophthalmopathy scored at least 3 on the Clinical Activity Score, reached NOSPECS grade 4 or higher, and had been ill under 3 months.

This receptor was obtained from a woman aged 40 to 55 with Graves' ophthalmopathy. The sample taken for sequencing was blood. This sequence joins TRBV5-1 and TRBJ1-6; possibly TRBD1 for D (5 bases). In DNA, the CDR3 is TGCGCCAGCTCGACAGCCGGCTATAATTCACCCCTCCACTTT. This sequence encodes CASSTAGYNSPLHF.